This TCR beta chain was recorded in a study of blood T cell repertoires in COVID-19. As originally analysed: Amplification with reference gene primers provided the estimates of nucleated cell counts. Produced via immunoSEQ multiplex PCR; TCRdb's table is partial and in-frame only. V and J calls and clone size come straight from that table; D and trimming were deduced from the DNA. The sample records fewer than 250,000 clones, about 85% being singletons. The specimen was peripheral blood. The sequence came from a middle-aged man with acute or convalescent COVID-19.

CDR3 sequence: CASSLTAQLAGGAKETQYF. The CDR3 DNA reads TGTGCCAGCAGCTTAACCGCCCAGCTAGCGGGGGGGGCGAAAGAGACCCAGTACTTC. The chain recombines TRBV7-3 with TRBJ2-5, with TRBD2 matching 12 bases. V lost 0 bases, J lost 3 bases, and 11 bases stayed unmatched. Germline V gene lookup returns CDR1 SGHTA and CDR2 FQGTGA. CDR3 length: 19 amino acids.